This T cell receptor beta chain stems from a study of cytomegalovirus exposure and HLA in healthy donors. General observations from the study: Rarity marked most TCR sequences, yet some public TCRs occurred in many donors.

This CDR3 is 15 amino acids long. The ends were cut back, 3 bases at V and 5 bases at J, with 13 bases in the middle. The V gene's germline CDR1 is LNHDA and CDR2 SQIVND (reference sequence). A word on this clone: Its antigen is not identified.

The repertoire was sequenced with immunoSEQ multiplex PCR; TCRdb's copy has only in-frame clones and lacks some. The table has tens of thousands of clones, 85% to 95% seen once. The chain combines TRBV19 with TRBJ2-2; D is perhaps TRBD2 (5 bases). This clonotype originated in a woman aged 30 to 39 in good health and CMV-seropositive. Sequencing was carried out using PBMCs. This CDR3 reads CASSIPGISTGELFF. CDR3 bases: TGTGCCAGTAGTATCCCCGGGATTAGTACCGGGGAGCTGTTTTTT.